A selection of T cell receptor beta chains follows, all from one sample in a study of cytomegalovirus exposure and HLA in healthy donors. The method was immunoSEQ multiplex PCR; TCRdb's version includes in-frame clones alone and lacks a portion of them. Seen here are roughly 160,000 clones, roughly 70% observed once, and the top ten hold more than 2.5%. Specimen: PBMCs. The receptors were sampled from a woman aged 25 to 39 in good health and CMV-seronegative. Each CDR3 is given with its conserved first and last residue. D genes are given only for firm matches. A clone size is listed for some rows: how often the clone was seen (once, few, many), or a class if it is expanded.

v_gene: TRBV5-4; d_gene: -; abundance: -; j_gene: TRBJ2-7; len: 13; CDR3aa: CASSLNPSYEQYF; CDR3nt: TGCGCCAGCAGCTTGAACCCCAGCTACGAGCAGTACTTC
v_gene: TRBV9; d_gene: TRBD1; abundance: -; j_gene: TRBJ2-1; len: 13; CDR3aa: CASSVDLDRDAFF; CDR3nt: TGTGCCAGCAGCGTAGACCTCGACAGGGATGCGTTCTTC
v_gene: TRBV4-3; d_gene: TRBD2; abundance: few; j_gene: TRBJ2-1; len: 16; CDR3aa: CASSRSTGTTFNEQFF; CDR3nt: TGCGCCAGCAGCCGCAGTACCGGGACTACTTTCAATGAGCAGTTCTTC
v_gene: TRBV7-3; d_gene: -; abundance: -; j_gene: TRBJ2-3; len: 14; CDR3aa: CASSLSLVTDTQYF; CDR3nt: TGTGCCAGCAGCTTAAGTTTAGTCACAGATACGCAGTATTTT
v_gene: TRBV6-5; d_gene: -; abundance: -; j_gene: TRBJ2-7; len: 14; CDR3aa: CASSYGGGRYEQYF; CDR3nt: TGTGCCAGCAGTTACGGGGGGGGCAGGTACGAGCAGTACTTC
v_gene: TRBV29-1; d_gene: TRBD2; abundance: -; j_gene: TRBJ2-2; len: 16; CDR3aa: CSVAPSSGGNTGELFF; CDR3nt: TGCAGCGTTGCGCCCTCTAGCGGGGGCAACACCGGGGAGCTGTTTTTT
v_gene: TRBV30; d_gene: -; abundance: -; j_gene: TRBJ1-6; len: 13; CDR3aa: CAWSPRRVSPLHF; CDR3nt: TGTGCCTGGAGCCCAAGGAGGGTTTCACCCCTCCACTTT
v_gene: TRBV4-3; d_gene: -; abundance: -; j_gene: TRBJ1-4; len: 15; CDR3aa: CASSQGDRINEKLFF; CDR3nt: TGCGCCAGCAGCCAAGGTGACAGAATAAATGAAAAACTGTTTTTT
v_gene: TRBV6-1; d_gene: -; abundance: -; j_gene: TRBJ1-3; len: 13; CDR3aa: CASTVQAGNTIYF; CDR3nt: TGTGCCAGCACCGTTCAGGCGGGAAACACCATATATTTT
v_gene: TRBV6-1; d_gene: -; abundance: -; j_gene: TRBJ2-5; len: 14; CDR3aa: CASSEVGTPETQYF; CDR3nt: TGTGCCAGCAGTGAAGTTGGGACACCAGAGACCCAGTACTTC
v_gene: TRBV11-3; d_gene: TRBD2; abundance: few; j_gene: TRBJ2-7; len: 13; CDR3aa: CASSFGGSYEQYF; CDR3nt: TGTGCCAGCAGCTTCGGGGGGAGCTACGAGCAGTACTTC
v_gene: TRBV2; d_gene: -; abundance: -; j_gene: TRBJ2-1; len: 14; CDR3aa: CASRQGGVYNEQFF; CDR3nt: TGTGCCAGCAGGCAGGGTGGTGTGTACAATGAGCAGTTCTTC
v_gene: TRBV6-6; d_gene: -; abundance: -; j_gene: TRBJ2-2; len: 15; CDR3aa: CASSYSRRETGELFF; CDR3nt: TGTGCCAGCAGTTACTCGCGGAGGGAGACCGGGGAGCTGTTTTTT
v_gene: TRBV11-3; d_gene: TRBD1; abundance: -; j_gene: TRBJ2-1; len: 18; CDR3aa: CASSIGQGARVSYNEQFF; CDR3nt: TGTGCCAGCAGCATAGGACAGGGGGCGCGGGTGTCCTACAATGAGCAGTTCTTC
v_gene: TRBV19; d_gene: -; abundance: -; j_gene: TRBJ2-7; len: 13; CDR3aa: CASSMGPLGEQYF; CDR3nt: TGTGCCAGTAGTATGGGGCCCCTGGGCGAGCAGTACTTC
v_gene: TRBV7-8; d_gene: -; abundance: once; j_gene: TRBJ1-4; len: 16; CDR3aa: CASSLRQGSRKEKLFF; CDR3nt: TGTGCCAGCAGCTTAAGGCAAGGTTCCAGGAAAGAAAAACTGTTTTTT
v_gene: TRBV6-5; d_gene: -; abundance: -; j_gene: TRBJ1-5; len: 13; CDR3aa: CASSSMGGQPQHF; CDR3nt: TGTGCCAGCAGTTCGATGGGGGGACAGCCCCAGCATTTT
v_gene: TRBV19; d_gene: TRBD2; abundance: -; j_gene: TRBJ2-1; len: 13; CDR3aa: CASSLAGVSEQFF; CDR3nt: TGTGCCAGTAGCCTAGCGGGAGTGAGTGAGCAGTTCTTC
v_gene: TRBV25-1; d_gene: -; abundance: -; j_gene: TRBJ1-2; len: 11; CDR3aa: CASSGFYGYTF; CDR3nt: TGTGCCAGCAGCGGGTTCTATGGCTACACCTTC
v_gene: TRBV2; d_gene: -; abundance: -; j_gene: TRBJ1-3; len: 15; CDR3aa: CASSEQGISGNTIYF; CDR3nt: TGTGCCAGCAGTGAACAGGGGATCTCTGGAAACACCATATATTTT
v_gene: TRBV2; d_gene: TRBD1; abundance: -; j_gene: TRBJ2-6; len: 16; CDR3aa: CASSGRTGSGANVLTF; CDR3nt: TGTGCCAGCAGTGGACGGACAGGTTCAGGGGCCAACGTCCTGACTTTC
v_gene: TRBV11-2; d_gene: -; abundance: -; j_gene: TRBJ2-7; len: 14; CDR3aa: CASSTQQGPDEQYF; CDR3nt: TGTGCCAGCAGCACGCAACAGGGACCCGACGAGCAGTACTTC
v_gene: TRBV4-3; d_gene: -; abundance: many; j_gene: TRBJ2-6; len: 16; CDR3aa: CASSQEGGGGANVLTF; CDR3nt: TGCGCCAGCAGCCAAGAAGGTGGCGGAGGGGCCAACGTCCTGACTTTC
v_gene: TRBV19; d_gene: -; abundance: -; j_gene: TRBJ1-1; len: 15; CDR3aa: CASSMWRGFSSEAFF; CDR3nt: TGTGCCAGTAGTATGTGGAGGGGCTTTAGCTCTGAAGCTTTCTTT
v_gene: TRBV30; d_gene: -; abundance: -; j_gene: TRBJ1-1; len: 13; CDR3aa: CAWSEEGWTEAFF; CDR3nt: TGTGCCTGGAGTGAAGAGGGCTGGACTGAAGCTTTCTTT
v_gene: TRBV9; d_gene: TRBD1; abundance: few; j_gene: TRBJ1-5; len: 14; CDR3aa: CASSAGTGGQPQHF; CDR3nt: TGTGCCAGCAGCGCCGGGACAGGGGGTCAGCCCCAGCATTTT
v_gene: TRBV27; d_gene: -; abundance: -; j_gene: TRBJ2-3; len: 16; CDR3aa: CASSYSLEGPNDTQYF; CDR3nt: TGTGCCAGCAGTTATTCCCTGGAGGGGCCTAACGATACGCAGTATTTT
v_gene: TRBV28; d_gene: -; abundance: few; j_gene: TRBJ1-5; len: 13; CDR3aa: CASRPTSGQPQHF; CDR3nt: TGTGCCAGCAGACCCACCAGCGGCCAGCCCCAGCATTTT
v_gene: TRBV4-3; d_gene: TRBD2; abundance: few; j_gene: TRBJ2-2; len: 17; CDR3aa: CASSPPGLAGGTGELFF; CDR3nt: TGCGCCAGCAGCCCCCCCGGACTAGCGGGAGGCACCGGGGAGCTGTTTTTT
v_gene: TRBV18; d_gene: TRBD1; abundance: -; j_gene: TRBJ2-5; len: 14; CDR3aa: CASSPGQGEETQYF; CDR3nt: TGTGCCAGCTCACCCGGACAGGGAGAAGAGACCCAGTACTTC
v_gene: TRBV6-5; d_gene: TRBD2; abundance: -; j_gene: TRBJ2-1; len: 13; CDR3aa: CASSLTGGDEQFF; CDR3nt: TGTGCCAGCAGCCTCACTGGGGGGGATGAGCAGTTCTTC
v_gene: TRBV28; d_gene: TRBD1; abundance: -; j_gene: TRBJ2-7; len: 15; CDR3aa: CASSSDRGGIYEQYF; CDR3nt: TGTGCCAGCAGTTCCGACAGGGGTGGGATCTACGAGCAGTACTTC
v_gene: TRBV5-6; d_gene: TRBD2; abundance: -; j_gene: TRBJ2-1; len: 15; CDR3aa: CASSLVAGARYEQFF; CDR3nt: TGTGCCAGCAGCTTGGTAGCGGGGGCCCGCTATGAGCAGTTCTTC
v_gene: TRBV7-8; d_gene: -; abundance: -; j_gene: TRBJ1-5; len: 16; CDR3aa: CASSSQGMYSNQPQHF; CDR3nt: TGTGCCAGCAGCTCACAGGGAATGTATAGCAATCAGCCCCAGCATTTT
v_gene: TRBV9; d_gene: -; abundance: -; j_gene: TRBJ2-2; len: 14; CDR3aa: CASSVDGNTGELFF; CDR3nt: TGTGCCAGCAGCGTAGACGGGAACACCGGGGAGCTGTTTTTT
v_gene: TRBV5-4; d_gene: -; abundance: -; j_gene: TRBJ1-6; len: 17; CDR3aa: CASSFGQRSSYNSPLHF; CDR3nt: TGTGCCAGCAGCTTCGGACAGAGGAGCTCCTATAATTCACCCCTCCACTTT
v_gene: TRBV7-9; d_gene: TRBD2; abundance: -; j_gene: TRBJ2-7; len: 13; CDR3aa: CASSRGGLAAKYF; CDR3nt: TGTGCCAGCAGCCGAGGGGGACTAGCGGCAAAGTACTTC
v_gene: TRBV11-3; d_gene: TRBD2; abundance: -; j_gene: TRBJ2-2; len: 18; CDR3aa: CASSTGTSGSGYTGELFF; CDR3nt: TGTGCCAGCAGCACCGGGACTAGCGGGAGCGGGTACACCGGGGAGCTGTTTTTT
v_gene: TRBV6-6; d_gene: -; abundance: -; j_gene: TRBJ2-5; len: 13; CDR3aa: CASTPRGVETQYF; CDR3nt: TGTGCCAGCACCCCCCGGGGAGTTGAGACCCAGTACTTC
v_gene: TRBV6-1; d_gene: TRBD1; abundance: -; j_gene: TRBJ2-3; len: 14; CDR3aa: CASKTGGGTDTQYF; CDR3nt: TGTGCCAGCAAAACAGGGGGCGGCACAGATACGCAGTATTTT
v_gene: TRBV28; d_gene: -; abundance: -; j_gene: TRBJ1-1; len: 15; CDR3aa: CASSFVALMNTEAFF; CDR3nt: TGTGCCAGCAGTTTCGTTGCACTTATGAACACTGAAGCTTTCTTT
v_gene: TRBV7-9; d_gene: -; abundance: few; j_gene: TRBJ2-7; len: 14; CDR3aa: CASLPPGGPYEQYF; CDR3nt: TGTGCCAGCCTCCCTCCTGGGGGCCCCTACGAGCAGTACTTC
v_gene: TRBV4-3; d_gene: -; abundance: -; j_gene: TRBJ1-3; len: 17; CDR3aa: CASSQPDSLFSGNTIYF; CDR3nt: TGCGCCAGCAGCCAACCGGACAGTTTATTCTCTGGAAACACCATATATTTT
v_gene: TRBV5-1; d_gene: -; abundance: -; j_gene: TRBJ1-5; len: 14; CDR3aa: CASSFGRGDQPQHF; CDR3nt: TGCGCCAGCAGCTTTGGTAGGGGTGATCAGCCCCAGCATTTT
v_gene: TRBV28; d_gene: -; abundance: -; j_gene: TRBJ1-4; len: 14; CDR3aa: CASSPRGGGEKLFF; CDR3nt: TGTGCCAGCAGTCCCCGTGGGGGCGGGGAAAAACTGTTTTTT
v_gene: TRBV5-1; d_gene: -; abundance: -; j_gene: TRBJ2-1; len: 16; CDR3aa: CASSLVPVHGNNEQFF; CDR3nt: TGCGCCAGCAGCTTGGTGCCAGTGCACGGGAACAATGAGCAGTTCTTC
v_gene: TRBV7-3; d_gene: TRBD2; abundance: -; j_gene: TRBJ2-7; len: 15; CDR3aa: CASSVEGGGAYEQYF; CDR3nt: TGTGCCAGCAGCGTCGAGGGCGGGGGGGCTTACGAGCAGTACTTC
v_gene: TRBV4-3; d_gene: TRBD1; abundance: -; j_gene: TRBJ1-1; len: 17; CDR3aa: CASSQDVWTGWDTEAFF; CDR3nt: TGCGCCAGCAGCCAAGATGTCTGGACAGGGTGGGACACTGAAGCTTTCTTT